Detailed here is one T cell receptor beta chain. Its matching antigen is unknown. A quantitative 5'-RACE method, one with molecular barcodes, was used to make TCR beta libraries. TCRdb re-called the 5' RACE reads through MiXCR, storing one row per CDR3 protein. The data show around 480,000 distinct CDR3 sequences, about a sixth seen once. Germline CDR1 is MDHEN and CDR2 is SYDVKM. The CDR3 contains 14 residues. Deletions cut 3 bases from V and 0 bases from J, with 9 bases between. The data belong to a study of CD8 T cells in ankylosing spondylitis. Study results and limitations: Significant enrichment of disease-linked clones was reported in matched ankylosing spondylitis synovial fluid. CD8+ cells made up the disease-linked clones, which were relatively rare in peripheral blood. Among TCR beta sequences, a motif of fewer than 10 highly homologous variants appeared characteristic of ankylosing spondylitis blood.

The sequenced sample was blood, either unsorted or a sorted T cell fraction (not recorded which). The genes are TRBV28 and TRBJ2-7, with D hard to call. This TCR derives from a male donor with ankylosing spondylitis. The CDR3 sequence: CASSFVVASYEQYF. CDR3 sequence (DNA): TGTGCCAGCAGTTTCGTAGTAGCCTCCTACGAGCAGTACTTC.